The clone carrying this T cell receptor beta chain has more than one count but fewer than ten. This record belongs to a study of response to subunit inactivated influenza vaccine. MiXCR, applied by TCRdb to the RT-PCR reads, yields one record per CDR3 protein. The sample contains hundreds of thousands of distinct CDR3 sequences, 25% of which appear only once. V dropped 5 bases and J dropped 5 bases, with 18 bases sitting between them. Germline CDR1 and CDR2: SGHTA and FQGTGA. The CDR3 spans 16 residues. The source is a man over 45 who received an inactivated influenza vaccine. The specimen was CD4+ T cells sorted from PBMCs, collected more than 4 days after vaccination. This chain links TRBV7-3 with TRBJ2-2; D is perhaps TRBD1 (6 bases). The CDR3 loop reads CASSDRMGAQTGELFF. The CDR3 region has the DNA TGTGCCAGCAGCGATAGAATGGGGGCGCAAACCGGGGAGCTGTTTTTT.